This T cell receptor beta chain was recovered during a study of untreated major depressive disorder. The V gene lost 10 bases and the J gene lost 7 bases, with 8 bases spanning the gap. The CDR3 is 11 residues long. CDR1 and CDR2 from the germline V gene are MDHEN and SYDVKM. Data came from immunoSEQ multiplex PCR; TCRdb stores just in-frame clones and leaves some out. The sample contains about 20,000 clones, around 87% of which appear only once. This receptor was obtained from a woman aged 25 to 39 in good health. The chain uses TRBV28 and TRBJ1-6, with D possibly matching TRBD1 (5 bases). The sequenced sample consisted of CD4+ T cells from PBMCs. This CDR3 is CATGGNSPLHF. CDR3 DNA: TGTGCCACTGGGGGAAATTCACCCCTCCACTTT.